The 9 T cell receptor beta chains below were found in one sample sequenced in a study of OX40 agonist ivuxolimab in advanced cancers. Libraries were prepared by immunoSEQ multiplex PCR; TCRdb keeps only in-frame clonotypes and omits some of them. The profile shows about 64,000 clones, approximately 90% of them singletons. This specimen was CD4+ or CD8+ T cells sorted from blood, taken in a trial of the OX40 agonist ivuxolimab. Source of these receptors: an adult with an advanced solid tumor such as melanoma, head and neck, liver or kidney cancer.

The chain is built from TRBV2 and TRBJ2-7; 11 nucleotides line up with TRBD1. CDR1 and CDR2 from the germline V gene are SNHLY and FYNNEI. Unmatched junction bases numbered 11, after V lost 7 bases and J lost 3 bases. This CDR3 comprises 16 residues. CDR3 coding DNA: TGTGCCAGCACTCCGAACACCGGGACAGGGGGCTACGAGCAGTACTTC. This codes for CASTPNTGTGGYEQYF.

The chain is built from TRBV5-1 and TRBJ2-1; 12 positions agree with TRBD1. J was trimmed by 7 bases and V by 1 base; bases with no gene match: 6. CDR1 is SGHRS and CDR2 is YFSETQ in the germline V gene. The CDR3 has 16 residues. The CDR3 protein is CASSLNGDRGLNEQFF. CDR3 nucleotide sequence: TGCGCCAGCAGCTTGAATGGGGACAGGGGGCTTAATGAGCAGTTCTTC.

In the case of this clone: The sample contains more than one DNA sequence encoding this CDR3. This chain links TRBV15 with TRBJ2-2, with TRBD2 as a possible D gene (6 bases). The V end lost 1 base, the J end lost 1 base, and 10 bases lay between the germline ends. This CDR3 comprises 16 residues. Germline-derived CDR1 and CDR2 are LNHNV and YYDKDF (reference sequence). In nucleotides, the CDR3 is TGTGCCACCAGCAGAGGTGGTAGCGGGAACACCGGGGAGCTGTTTTTT. Protein: CATSRGGSGNTGELFF. The full variable domain, in which reference TRBV15 and TRBJ2-2 provide the parts outside the CDR3, is DAMVIQNPRYQVTQFGKPVTLSCSQTLNHNVMYWYQQKSSQAPKLLFHYYDKDFNNEADTPDNFQSRRPNTSFCFLDIRSPGLGDTAMYLCATSRGGSGNTGELFFGEGSRLTVL.

This clone was observed once. The genes are TRBV18 and TRBJ1-5; D unclear. Germline loops: CDR1 KGHSH, CDR2 LQKENI. V was pared by 5 bases and J by 6 bases, with 14 bases between. The CDR3 covers 14 residues. CDR3 amino acids: CASSSGGGGQPQHF. For the CDR3, the DNA is TGTGCCAGCTCATCGGGAGGAGGTGGTCAGCCCCAGCATTTT. Complete variable domain (other parts from reference TRBV18 and TRBJ1-5): NAGVMQNPRHLVRRRGQEARLRCSPMKGHSHVYWYRQLPEEGLKFMVYLQKENIIDESGMPKERFSAEFPKEGPSILRIQQVVRGDSAAYFCASSSGGGGQPQHFGDGTRLSIL.

In this sample, this clone turned up a few times. The chain combines TRBV7-2 with TRBJ2-1, with 9 bases fitting TRBD2. Germline V CDR1 and CDR2: SGHTA, FQGNSA. CDR3 size: 16 residues. Losses at the gene ends were 1 base for V and 7 bases for J; bases not matched to a gene: 8. The CDR3 DNA reads TGTGCCAGCAGCTTAGTCCTAGCGGGACCTAAGAATGAGCAGTTCTTC. It codes for CASSLVLAGPKNEQFF.

The chain couples TRBV29-1 to TRBJ2-6, with D tentatively TRBD1 (5 bases). Trimming cost V 7 bases and J 1 base, with 11 bases left between them. The CDR3 is made up of 14 amino acids. Germline V gene sequence: CDR1 SQVTM, CDR2 ANQGSEA. CDR3 protein: CSARQTSGANVLTF. CDR3 bases: TGCAGCGCCCGACAGACTTCTGGGGCCAACGTCCTGACTTTC.

The chain has TRBV7-2 and TRBJ2-2, with D perhaps TRBD2 (5 bases). Germline V gives CDR1 SGHTA, CDR2 FQGNSA. Deletions cut 5 bases from V and 2 bases from J, with 12 bases between. The length of the CDR3 is 15 residues. CDR3 coding DNA: TGTGCCAGCAGCCGGAAAACTAGTAACACCGGGGAGCTGTTTTTT. This codes for CASSRKTSNTGELFF.

This clone was detected only once. V and J are TRBV7-2 and TRBJ2-7, with 10 bases matching TRBD2. The CDR3 consists of 15 residues. The germline V gene encodes CDR1 SGHTA and CDR2 FQGNSA. Losses at the gene ends were 2 bases for V and 4 bases for J; bases not matched to a gene: 5. Here the CDR3 DNA reads TGTGCCAGCAGCTTATGGGGGACTAGCGAGTACGAGCAGTACTTC. Translation: CASSLWGTSEYEQYF.

The chain couples TRBV30 to TRBJ1-4; D is uncertain. The germline CDR1 and CDR2 sequences are GTSNPN and SVGIG (reference sequence). The CDR3 loop spans 14 amino acids. With 3 bases removed from V and 3 bases from J, the gap between germline ends came to 11 bases. The CDR3, as DNA: TGTGCCTGGAGAGCAAACAGATCTAATGAAAAACTGTTTTTT. It translates to CAWRANRSNEKLFF.